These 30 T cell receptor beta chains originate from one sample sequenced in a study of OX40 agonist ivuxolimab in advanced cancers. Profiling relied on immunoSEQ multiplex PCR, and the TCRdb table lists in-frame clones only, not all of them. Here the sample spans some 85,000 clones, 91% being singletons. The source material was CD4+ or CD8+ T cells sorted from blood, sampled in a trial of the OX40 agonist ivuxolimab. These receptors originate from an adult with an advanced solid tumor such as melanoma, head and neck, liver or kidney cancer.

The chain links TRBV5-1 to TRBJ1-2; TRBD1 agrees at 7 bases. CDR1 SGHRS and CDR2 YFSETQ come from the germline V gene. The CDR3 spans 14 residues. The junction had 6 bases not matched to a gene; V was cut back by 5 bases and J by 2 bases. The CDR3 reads CASSSGTENYGYTF. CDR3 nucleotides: TGCGCCAGCAGTTCCGGGACAGAGAACTATGGCTACACCTTC. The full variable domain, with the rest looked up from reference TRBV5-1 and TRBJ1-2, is KAGVTQTPRYLIKTRGQQVTLSCSPISGHRSVSWYQQTPGQGLQFLFEYFSETQRNKGNFPGRFSGRQFSNSRSEMNVSTLELGDSALYLCASSSGTENYGYTFGSGTRLTVV.

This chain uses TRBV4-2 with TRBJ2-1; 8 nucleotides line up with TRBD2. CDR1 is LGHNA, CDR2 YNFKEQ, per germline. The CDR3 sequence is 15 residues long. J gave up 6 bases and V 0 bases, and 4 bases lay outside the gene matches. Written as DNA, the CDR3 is TGTGCCAGCAGCCAAGAGAGCGGGAGCTTCAATGAGCAGTTCTTC. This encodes CASSQESGSFNEQFF.

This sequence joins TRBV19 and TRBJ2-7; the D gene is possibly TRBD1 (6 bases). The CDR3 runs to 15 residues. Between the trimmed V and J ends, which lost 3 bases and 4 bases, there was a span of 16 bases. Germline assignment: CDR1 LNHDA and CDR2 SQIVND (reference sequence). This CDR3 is CASSIGGQSSYEQYF. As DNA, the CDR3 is TGTGCCAGTAGTATCGGCGGACAGAGTTCATACGAGCAGTACTTC.

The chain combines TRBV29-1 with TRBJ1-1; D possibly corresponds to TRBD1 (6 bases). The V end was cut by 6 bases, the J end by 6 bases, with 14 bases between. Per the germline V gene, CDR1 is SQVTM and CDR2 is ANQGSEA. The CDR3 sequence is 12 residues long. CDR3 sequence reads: CSVQTGRSEAFF. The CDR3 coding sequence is TGCAGCGTGCAAACAGGGAGATCTGAAGCTTTCTTT.

The CDR3 DNA reads as TGTGCCAGCAGCTTAGTGGGGGACTACGAGCAGTACTTC. The encoded protein is CASSLVGDYEQYF. The chain links TRBV7-3 to TRBJ2-7, with D perhaps given as TRBD1 or TRBD2 (5 bases each). V lost 2 bases and J lost 3, with 8 bases in between. The V gene's germline CDR1 is SGHTA and CDR2 FQGTGA. The CDR3 is made up of 13 amino acids.

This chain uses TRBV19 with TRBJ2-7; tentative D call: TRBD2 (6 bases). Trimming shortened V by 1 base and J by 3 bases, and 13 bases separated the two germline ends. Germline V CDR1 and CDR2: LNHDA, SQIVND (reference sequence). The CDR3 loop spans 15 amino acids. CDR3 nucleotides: TGTGCCAGTAGTATAGGAGGGTTGGGGGGCTACGAGCAGTACTTC. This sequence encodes CASSIGGLGGYEQYF.

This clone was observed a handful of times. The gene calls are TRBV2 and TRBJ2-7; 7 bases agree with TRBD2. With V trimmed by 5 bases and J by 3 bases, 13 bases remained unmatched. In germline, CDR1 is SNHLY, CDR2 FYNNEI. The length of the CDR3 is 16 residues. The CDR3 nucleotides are TGTGCCAGCAGTAAGACGTGGACTAGTTCCATCTACGAGCAGTACTTC. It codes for CASSKTWTSSIYEQYF.

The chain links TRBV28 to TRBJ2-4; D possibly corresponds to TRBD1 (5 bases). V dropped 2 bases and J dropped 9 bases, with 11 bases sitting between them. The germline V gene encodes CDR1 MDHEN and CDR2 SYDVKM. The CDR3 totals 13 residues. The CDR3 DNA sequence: TGTGCCAGCAGTTTACGGCAGGGTAGCATTCAGTACTTC. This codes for CASSLRQGSIQYF.

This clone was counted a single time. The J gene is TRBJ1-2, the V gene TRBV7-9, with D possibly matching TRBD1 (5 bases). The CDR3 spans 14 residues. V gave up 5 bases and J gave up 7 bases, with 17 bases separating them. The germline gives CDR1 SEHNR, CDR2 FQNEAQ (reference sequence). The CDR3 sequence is CASSTRGPVVGYTF. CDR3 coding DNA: TGTGCCAGCAGCACCCGGGGCCCAGTCGTTGGCTACACCTTC.

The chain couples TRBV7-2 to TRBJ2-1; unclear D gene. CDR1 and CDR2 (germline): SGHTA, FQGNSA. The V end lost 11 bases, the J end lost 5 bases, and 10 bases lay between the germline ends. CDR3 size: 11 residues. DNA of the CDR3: TGTGCCGGTGCAATCGACAATGAGCAGTTCTTC. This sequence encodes CAGAIDNEQFF. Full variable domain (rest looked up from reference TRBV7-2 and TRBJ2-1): GAGVSQSPSNKVTEKGKDVELRCDPISGHTALYWYRQSLGQGLEFLIYFQGNSAPDKSGLPSDRFSAERTGGSVSTLTIQRTQQEDSAVYLCAGAIDNEQFFGPGTRLTVL.

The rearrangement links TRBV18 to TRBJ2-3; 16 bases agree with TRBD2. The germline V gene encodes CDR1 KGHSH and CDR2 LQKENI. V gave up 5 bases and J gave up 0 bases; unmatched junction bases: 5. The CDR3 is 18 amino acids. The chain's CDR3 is CASSRGLAGGPSTDTQYF. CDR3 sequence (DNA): TGTGCCAGCTCAAGGGGACTAGCGGGAGGGCCCAGCACAGATACGCAGTATTTT.

The CDR3 coding sequence is TGTGCCAGTACGCCGGGAATGAACACTGAAGCTTTCTTT. Amino acids: CASTPGMNTEAFF. The chain carries TRBV19 and TRBJ1-1; D gene ambiguous. Trimming removed 7 bases from V and 0 bases from J, with 9 bases in between. CDR1 is LNHDA, CDR2 SQIVND, per germline (reference sequence). This CDR3 has 13 amino acids.

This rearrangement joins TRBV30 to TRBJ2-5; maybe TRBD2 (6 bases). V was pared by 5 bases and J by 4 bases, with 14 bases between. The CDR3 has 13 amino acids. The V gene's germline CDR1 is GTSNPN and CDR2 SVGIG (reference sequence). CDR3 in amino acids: CAWAGTSPETQYF. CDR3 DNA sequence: TGTGCCTGGGCGGGGACTTCCCCAGAGACCCAGTACTTC.

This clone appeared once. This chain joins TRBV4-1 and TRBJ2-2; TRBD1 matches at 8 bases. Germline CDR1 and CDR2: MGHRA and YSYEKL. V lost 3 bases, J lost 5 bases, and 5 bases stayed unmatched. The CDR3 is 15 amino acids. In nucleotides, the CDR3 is TGCGCCAGCAGCCACCCGGACAGGGATACCGGGGAGCTGTTTTTT. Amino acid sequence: CASSHPDRDTGELFF.

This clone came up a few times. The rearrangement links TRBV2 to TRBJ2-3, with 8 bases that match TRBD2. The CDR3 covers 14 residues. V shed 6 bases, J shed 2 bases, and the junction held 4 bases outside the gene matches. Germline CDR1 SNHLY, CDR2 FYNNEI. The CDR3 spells CASRQRETTDTQYF. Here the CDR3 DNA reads TGTGCCAGCAGACAGCGGGAGACCACAGATACGCAGTATTTT.

The DNA of the CDR3 is TGTGCCAGCAGTTTCAACTACGAGCAGTACTTC. Encoded protein: CASSFNYEQYF. The genes are TRBV28 and TRBJ2-7; no clear D gene. Deletions cut 3 bases from V and 3 bases from J, with 3 bases between. CDR1 MDHEN and CDR2 SYDVKM come from the germline V gene. There are 11 residues in the CDR3.

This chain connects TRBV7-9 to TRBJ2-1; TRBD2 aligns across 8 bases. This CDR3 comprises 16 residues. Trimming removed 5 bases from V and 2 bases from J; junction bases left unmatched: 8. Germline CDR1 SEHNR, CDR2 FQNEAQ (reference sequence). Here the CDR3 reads CASSLLSGETYNEQFF. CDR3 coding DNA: TGTGCCAGCAGCCTACTTAGCGGGGAAACCTACAATGAGCAGTTCTTC. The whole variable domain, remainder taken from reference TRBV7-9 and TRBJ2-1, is DTGVSQNPRHKITKRGQNVTFRCDPISEHNRLYWYRQTLGQGPEFLTYFQNEAQLEKSRLLSDRFSAERPKGSFSTLEIQRTEQGDSAMYLCASSLLSGETYNEQFFGPGTRLTVL.

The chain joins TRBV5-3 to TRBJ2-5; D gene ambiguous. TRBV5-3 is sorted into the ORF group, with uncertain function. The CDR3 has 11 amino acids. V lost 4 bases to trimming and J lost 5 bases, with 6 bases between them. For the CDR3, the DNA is TGTGCCAGAAGCCTACGGGAGACCCAGTACTTC. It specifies CARSLRETQYF.

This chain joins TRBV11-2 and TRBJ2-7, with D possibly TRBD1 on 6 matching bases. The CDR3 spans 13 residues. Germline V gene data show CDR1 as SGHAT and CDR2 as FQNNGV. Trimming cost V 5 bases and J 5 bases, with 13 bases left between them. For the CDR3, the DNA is TGTGCCAGCAGCATACAGGGATTCAACGAGCAGTACTTC. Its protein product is CASSIQGFNEQYF.

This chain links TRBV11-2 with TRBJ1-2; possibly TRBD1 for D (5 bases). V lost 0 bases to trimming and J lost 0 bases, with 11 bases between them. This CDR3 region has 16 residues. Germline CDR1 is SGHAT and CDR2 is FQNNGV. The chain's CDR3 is CASSLDGDVTNYGYTF. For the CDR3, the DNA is TGTGCCAGCAGCTTAGACGGGGACGTTACTAACTATGGCTACACCTTC.

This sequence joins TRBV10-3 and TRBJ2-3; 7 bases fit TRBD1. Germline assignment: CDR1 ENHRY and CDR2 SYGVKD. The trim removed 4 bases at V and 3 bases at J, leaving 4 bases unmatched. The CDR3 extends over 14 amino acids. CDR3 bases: TGTGCCATCAGTGCGACAGGGCAGACAGATACGCAGTATTTT. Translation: CAISATGQTDTQYF.

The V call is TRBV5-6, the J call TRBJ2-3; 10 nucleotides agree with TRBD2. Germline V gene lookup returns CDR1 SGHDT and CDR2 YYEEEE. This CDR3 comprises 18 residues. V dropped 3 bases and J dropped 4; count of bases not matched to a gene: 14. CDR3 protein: CASSWRGPSGSKSDTQYF. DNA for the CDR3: TGTGCCAGCAGCTGGCGGGGGCCTAGCGGGAGCAAATCAGATACGCAGTATTTT.

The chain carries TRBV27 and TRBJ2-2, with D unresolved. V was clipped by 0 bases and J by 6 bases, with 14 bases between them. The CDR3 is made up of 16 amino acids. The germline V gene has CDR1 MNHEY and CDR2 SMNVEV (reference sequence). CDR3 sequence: CASSLSGSSKSGELFF. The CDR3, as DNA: TGTGCCAGCAGTTTATCGGGCAGTTCGAAATCCGGGGAGCTGTTTTTT.

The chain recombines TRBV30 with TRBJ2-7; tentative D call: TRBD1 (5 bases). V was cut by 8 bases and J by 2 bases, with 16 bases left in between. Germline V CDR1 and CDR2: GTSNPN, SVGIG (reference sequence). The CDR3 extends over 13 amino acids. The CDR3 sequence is CARSQGSPYEQYF. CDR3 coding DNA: TGTGCCCGGTCCCAGGGCTCGCCCTACGAGCAGTACTTC.

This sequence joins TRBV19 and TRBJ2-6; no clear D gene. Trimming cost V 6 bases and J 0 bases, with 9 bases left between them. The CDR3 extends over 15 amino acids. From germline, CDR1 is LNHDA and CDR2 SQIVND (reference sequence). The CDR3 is CASSLGLSGANVLTF. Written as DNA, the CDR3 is TGTGCCAGTAGCCTAGGGCTCTCTGGGGCCAACGTCCTGACTTTC. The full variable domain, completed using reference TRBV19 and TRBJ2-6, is DGGITQSPKYLFRKEGQNVTLSCEQNLNHDAMYWYRQDPGQGLRLIYYSQIVNDFQKGDIAEGYSVSREKKESFPLTVTSAQKNPTAFYLCASSLGLSGANVLTFGAGSRLTVL.

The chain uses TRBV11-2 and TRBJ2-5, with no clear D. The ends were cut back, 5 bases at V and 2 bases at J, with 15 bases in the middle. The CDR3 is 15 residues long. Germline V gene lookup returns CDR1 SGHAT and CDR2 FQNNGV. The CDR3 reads CASSIIRTIQETQYF. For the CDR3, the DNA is TGTGCCAGCAGCATTATCCGGACGATTCAAGAGACCCAGTACTTC. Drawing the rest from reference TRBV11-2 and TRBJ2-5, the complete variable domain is EAGVAQSPRYKIIEKRQSVAFWCNPISGHATLYWYQQILGQGPKLLIQFQNNGVVDDSQLPKDRFSAERLKGVDSTLKIQPAKLEDSAVYLCASSIIRTIQETQYFGPGTRLLVL.

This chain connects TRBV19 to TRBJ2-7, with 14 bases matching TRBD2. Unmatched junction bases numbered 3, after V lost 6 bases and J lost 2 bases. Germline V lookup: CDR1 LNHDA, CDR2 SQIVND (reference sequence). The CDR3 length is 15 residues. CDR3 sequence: CASSRGLAGAYEQYF. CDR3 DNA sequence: TGTGCCAGTAGCAGGGGACTAGCGGGAGCCTACGAGCAGTACTTC.

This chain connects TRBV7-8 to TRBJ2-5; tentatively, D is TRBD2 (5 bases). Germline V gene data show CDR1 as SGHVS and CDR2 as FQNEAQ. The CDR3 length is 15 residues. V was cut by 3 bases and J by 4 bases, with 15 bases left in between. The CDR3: CASSLADYLGETQYF. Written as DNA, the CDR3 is TGTGCCAGCAGCTTGGCAGACTATTTAGGAGAGACCCAGTACTTC.

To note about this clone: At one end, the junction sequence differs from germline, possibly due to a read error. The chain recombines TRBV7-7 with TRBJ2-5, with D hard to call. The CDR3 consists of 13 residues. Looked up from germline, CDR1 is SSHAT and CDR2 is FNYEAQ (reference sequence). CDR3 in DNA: TGTGCTAGCAGCTTAGATGAAGGGATGACCCAGTACTTC. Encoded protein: CASSLDEGMTQYF. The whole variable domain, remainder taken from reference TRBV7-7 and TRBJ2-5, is GAGVSQSPRYKVTKRGQDVTLRCDPISSHATLYWYQQALGQGPEFLTYFNYEAQPDKSGLPSDRFSAERPEGSISTLTIQRTEQRDSAMYRCASSLDEGMTQYFGPGTRLLVL.

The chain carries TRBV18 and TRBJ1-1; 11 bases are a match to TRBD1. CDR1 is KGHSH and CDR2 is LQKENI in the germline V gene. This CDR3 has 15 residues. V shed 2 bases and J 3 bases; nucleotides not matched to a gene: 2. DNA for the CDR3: TGTGCCAGCTCACCAGGACAGGGGGCTGACACTGAAGCTTTCTTT. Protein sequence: CASSPGQGADTEAFF.